What follows are 16 T cell receptor beta chains derived from one specimen sequenced in a study of blood T cell repertoires in COVID-19. Produced via immunoSEQ multiplex PCR; TCRdb's table is partial and in-frame only. The sample records about 200,000 clones, under 90% being singletons. The sequenced material came from peripheral blood. The source is a person aged 70 to 85 with COVID-19, enrolled during active disease.

V is TRBV7-3 and J is TRBJ2-1; 8 bases are shared with TRBD2. The CDR3 is made up of 15 amino acids. The germline V gene has CDR1 SGHTA and CDR2 FQGTGA. V was clipped by 2 bases and J by 8 bases; unmatched bases: 8. In nucleotides, the CDR3 is TGTGCCAGCAGCTTAGATAACTCCGGGGGGGATGAGCAGTTCTTC. It yields the protein CASSLDNSGGDEQFF.

V and J are TRBV6-5 and TRBJ2-2, with D hard to call. The CDR3 consists of 13 residues. The ends were cut back, 6 bases at V and 4 bases at J, with 9 bases in the middle. Germline V gene data show CDR1 as MNHEY and CDR2 as SVGAGI. The CDR3 is CASSKLATGELFF. The CDR3 DNA is TGTGCCAGCAGCAAATTAGCCACCGGGGAGCTGTTTTTT.

This rearrangement joins TRBV15 to TRBJ1-2, with 10 bases lining up with TRBD1. There are 15 residues in the CDR3. The trim removed 3 bases at V and 6 bases at J, leaving 7 bases unmatched. Per the germline V gene, CDR1 is LNHNV and CDR2 is YYDKDF (reference sequence). CDR3 sequence: CATSRALTGGDGYTF. In DNA, the CDR3 is TGTGCCACCAGCAGGGCCCTGACAGGGGGCGATGGCTACACCTTC.

The genes are TRBV9 and TRBJ2-2; 9 bases are shared with TRBD2. The CDR3 spans 17 residues. J was trimmed by 3 bases and V by 4 bases; bases with no gene match: 10. Per germline, CDR1 SGDLS and CDR2 YYNGEE. CDR3: CASSKLAGAGDTGELFF. As DNA, the CDR3 is TGTGCCAGCAGCAAATTAGCGGGAGCCGGGGACACCGGGGAGCTGTTTTTT.

The chain has TRBV4-3 and TRBJ2-2; TRBD2 aligns across 9 bases. The CDR3 has 20 residues. CDR1 is LGHNA and CDR2 is YSLEER in the germline V gene. With V trimmed by 3 bases and J by 1 base, 15 bases remained unmatched. The CDR3: CASSQGGGAKFLQNTGELFF. Written as DNA, the CDR3 is TGCGCCAGCAGCCAGGGCGGGGGGGCCAAATTTTTACAGAACACCGGGGAGCTGTTTTTT.

The chain joins TRBV7-8 to TRBJ1-1; unclear D gene. Germline loops: CDR1 SGHVS, CDR2 FQNEAQ. V lost 8 bases, J lost 4 bases, and 14 bases lay in between. The CDR3 contains 13 residues. CDR3 sequence reads: CASRGPQSTEAFF. The CDR3 coding sequence is TGTGCCAGCCGAGGGCCGCAGAGCACTGAAGCTTTCTTT.

The CDR3 coding sequence is TGTGCCAGCAGTTTGCTCCCGGGACAGGAATACGAGCAGTACTTC. Residues: CASSLLPGQEYEQYF. This chain joins TRBV28 and TRBJ2-7, with TRBD1 identical over 8 bases. The CDR3 is made up of 15 amino acids. V lost 3 bases and J lost 4; bases outside the gene matches: 8. Per germline, CDR1 MDHEN and CDR2 SYDVKM.

The chain employs TRBV12-2 and TRBJ2-3; no DNA check was done on the table's D call, TRBD2. TRBV12-2 counts as a pseudogene. This CDR3 is built from 21 residues. CDR3 sequence reads: CASRLAVWREELHSTTDTQYF. The DNA for the CDR3 is TGTGCAAGTCGCTTAGCGGTGTGGCGGGAGGAGCTTCATTCTACCACAGATACGCAGTATTTT.

V is TRBV25-1 and J is TRBJ1-6; 7 nucleotides agree with TRBD1. Trimming at V came to 4 bases and at J to 7 bases, leaving 4 bases not matched to a gene. There are 14 residues in the CDR3. CDR1 MGHDK and CDR2 SYGVNS come from the germline V gene. The CDR3 bases are TGTGCCAGCAGTGGAAGGGGGCTCAATTCACCCCTCCACTTT. Amino acid sequence: CASSGRGLNSPLHF.

This clone was observed a few times. The gene calls are TRBV20-1 and TRBJ1-1; D not resolved. CDR3 size: 10 residues. From germline, CDR1 is DFQATT and CDR2 SNEGSKA (reference sequence). CDR3 sequence: CVALNTEAFF. CDR3 bases: TGCGTAGCCTTGAACACTGAAGCTTTCTTT.

The chain is built from TRBV19 and TRBJ2-5, with D possibly TRBD1 on 5 matching bases. CDR3 length: 13 residues. V lost 5 bases and J 1 base, leaving 8 bases between the germline ends. The germline CDR1 and CDR2 sequences are LNHDA and SQIVND (reference sequence). The CDR3 DNA is TGTGCCAGTAGTGGGGCGGTCCAAGAGACCCAGTACTTC. Protein: CASSGAVQETQYF. Combining the CDR3 with reference TRBV19 and TRBJ2-5 gives the whole variable domain DGGITQSPKYLFRKEGQNVTLSCEQNLNHDAMYWYRQDPGQGLRLIYYSQIVNDFQKGDIAEGYSVSREKKESFPLTVTSAQKNPTAFYLCASSGAVQETQYFGPGTRLLVL.

This chain joins TRBV4-1 and TRBJ1-4, with D possibly being TRBD1 (5 bases). The CDR3 consists of 15 residues. In germline, CDR1 is MGHRA, CDR2 YSYEKL. Trimming took off 0 bases at V and 5 bases at J, with 10 bases between the two ends. The CDR3 DNA sequence: TGCGCCAGCAGCCAAGATTCAGGGTGGAATGAAAAACTGTTTTTT. As protein: CASSQDSGWNEKLFF.

The chain joins TRBV6-5 to TRBJ1-1, with D hard to call. V was shortened by 8 bases and J by 0 bases, with 10 bases between the two germline ends. Germline CDR1 MNHEY, CDR2 SVGAGI. The CDR3 is 13 residues long. The CDR3, as DNA: TGTGCCAGCGCCGTCAGGATGAACACTGAAGCTTTCTTT. Encoded protein: CASAVRMNTEAFF.

The V call is TRBV6-5, the J call TRBJ1-6; TRBD1 is a possible D gene (6 bases). In germline, CDR1 is MNHEY, CDR2 SVGAGI. This CDR3 spans 13 amino acids. V was shortened by 6 bases and J by 6 bases, with 9 bases between the two germline ends. The CDR3 sequence is CASRRQVNSPLHF. CDR3 bases: TGTGCCAGCAGACGACAGGTTAATTCACCCCTCCACTTT.

The chain combines TRBV6-5 with TRBJ1-4; 7 nucleotides line up with TRBD1. The V and J ends lost 7 bases and 0 bases, in that order; junction bases with no gene match: 5. CDR1 and CDR2 (germline): MNHEY, SVGAGI. CDR3 length equals 15 residues. The chain's CDR3 is CASKDRSATNEKLFF. The CDR3 DNA reads as TGTGCCAGCAAGGACAGGTCGGCAACTAATGAAAAACTGTTTTTT.

This clone was counted only a few times. The chain employs TRBV7-2 and TRBJ2-7, with D unresolved. V lost 2 bases to trimming and J lost 2 bases, with 4 bases between them. The CDR3 consists of 12 residues. The germline V gene has CDR1 SGHTA and CDR2 FQGNSA. For the CDR3, the DNA is TGTGCCAGCAGCTTAATAGCCTACGAGCAGTACTTC. As protein: CASSLIAYEQYF.